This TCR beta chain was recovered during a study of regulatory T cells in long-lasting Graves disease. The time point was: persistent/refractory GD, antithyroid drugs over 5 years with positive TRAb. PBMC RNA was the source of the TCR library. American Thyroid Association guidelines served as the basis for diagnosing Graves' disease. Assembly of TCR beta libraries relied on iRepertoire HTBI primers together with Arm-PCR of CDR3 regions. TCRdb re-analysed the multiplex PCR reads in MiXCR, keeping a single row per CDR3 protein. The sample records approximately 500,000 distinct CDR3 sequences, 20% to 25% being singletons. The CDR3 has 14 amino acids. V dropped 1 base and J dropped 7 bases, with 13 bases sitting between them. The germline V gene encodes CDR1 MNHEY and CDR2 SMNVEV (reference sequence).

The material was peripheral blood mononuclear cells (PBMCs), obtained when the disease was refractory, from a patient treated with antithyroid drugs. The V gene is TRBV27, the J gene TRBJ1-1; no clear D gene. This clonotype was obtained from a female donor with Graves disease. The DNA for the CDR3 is TGTGCCAGCAGTTTATTGGAGCAACCGGGTGAAGCTTTCTTT. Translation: CASSLLEQPGEAFF.